The 24 T cell receptor beta chains given below trace back to one sample, sequenced in a study of PD-1 blockade in classical Hodgkin lymphoma. Libraries were prepared by immunoSEQ multiplex PCR; TCRdb keeps only in-frame clonotypes and omits some of them. The sample yields some 53,000 clones, approximately 89% seen once. Time point given: cycle 4 day 1 (C4D1), after around six weeks of nivolumab. No patient escaped relapse after autologous stem cell transplantation, and brentuximab vedotin exposure varied. The material was peripheral blood mononuclear cells (PBMCs), obtained before the fourth cycle of nivolumab. The receptors were sampled from a human donor with classical Hodgkin lymphoma.

The chain is built from TRBV13 and TRBJ2-3, with 10 nucleotides matching TRBD2. J was trimmed by 7 bases and V by 6 bases; bases with no gene match: 7. Germline V CDR1 and CDR2: PRHDT, FYEKMQ (reference sequence). The CDR3 has 14 amino acids. The CDR3 loop is CASREVAGGHTQYF. CDR3 bases: TGTGCCAGCAGAGAGGTAGCGGGGGGCCATACGCAGTATTTT.

The chain couples TRBV27 to TRBJ1-2; D is uncertain. Trimming cost V 3 bases and J 4 bases, with 9 bases left between them. The CDR3 has 13 residues. CDR1 and CDR2 from the germline V gene are MNHEY and SMNVEV (reference sequence). CDR3 bases: TGTGCCAGCAGTTTCCTCAGAGGCTATGGCTACACCTTC. This sequence encodes CASSFLRGYGYTF.

In its sample, this clone was seen once. The rearrangement joins TRBV5-4 to TRBJ2-7; 8 bases are a match to TRBD2. Germline V gene lookup returns CDR1 SGHNT and CDR2 YYREEE (reference sequence). The CDR3 length is 14 residues. V shed 3 bases, J shed 3 bases, and the junction held 5 bases outside the gene matches. This CDR3 is CASSSGTSIYEQYF. The CDR3 region has the DNA TGTGCCAGCAGCTCCGGGACTAGTATCTACGAGCAGTACTTC.

The chain recombines TRBV27 with TRBJ2-3, with 10 bases that match TRBD1. This CDR3 spans 14 amino acids. With 6 bases clipped from V and 4 bases from J, the junction kept 4 bases outside the gene matches. The germline CDR1 and CDR2 sequences are MNHEY and SMNVEV (reference sequence). DNA of the CDR3: TGTGCCAGCAGGACAGGGGGCGGGTCAGATACGCAGTATTTT. This sequence encodes CASRTGGGSDTQYF.

This clone is a singleton in its sample. V usage is TRBV2 and J usage is TRBJ2-5; 10 positions match TRBD2. This CDR3 has 16 residues. Per germline, CDR1 SNHLY and CDR2 FYNNEI. J gave up 5 bases and V 7 bases, and 13 bases lay outside the gene matches. CDR3 DNA sequence: TGTGCCAGCAAAGTAGTCCTAGCGGGAGAGTGGGAGACCCAGTACTTC. It encodes CASKVVLAGEWETQYF. Using reference TRBV2 and TRBJ2-5 for the parts outside the CDR3, the full variable domain is EPEVTQTPSHQVTQMGQEVILRCVPISNHLYFYWYRQILGQKVEFLVSFYNNEISEKSEIFDDQFSVERPDGSNFTLKIRSTKLEDSAMYFCASKVVLAGEWETQYFGPGTRLLVL.

The J gene is TRBJ2-3, the V gene TRBV7-3; possibly TRBD2 for D (6 bases). The germline V gene encodes CDR1 SGHTA and CDR2 FQGTGA. V gave up 5 bases and J gave up 0 bases, with 12 bases separating them. CDR3 length: 15 residues. CDR3 coding DNA: TGTGCCAGCAGCCTAGTAGCGGCTAGCACAGATACGCAGTATTTT. This encodes CASSLVAASTDTQYF.

This chain joins TRBV14 and TRBJ2-7, with D possibly matching TRBD2 (5 bases). CDR3 length: 15 amino acids. Looked up from germline, CDR1 is SGHDN and CDR2 is FVKESK. The V end lost 0 bases, the J end lost 5 bases, and 14 bases lay between the germline ends. Here the CDR3 DNA reads TGTGCCAGCAGCCAAGACCCGGGGAGTGCCCACGAGCAGTACTTC. This encodes CASSQDPGSAHEQYF.

J is TRBJ2-5 and V is TRBV6-1, with 11 bases lining up with TRBD2. The CDR3 totals 16 residues. From germline, CDR1 is MNHNS and CDR2 SASEGT. The junction had 4 bases not matched to a gene; V was cut back by 2 bases and J by 2 bases. In DNA, the CDR3 is TGTGCCAGCAGTGAACAGCCTAGCGGGGGGCAAGAGACCCAGTACTTC. Translated: CASSEQPSGGQETQYF.

The chain has TRBV29-1 and TRBJ1-2; TRBD1 agrees at 9 bases. The V segment lost 6 bases and the J segment 5 bases; nucleotides outside the gene matches: 7. The germline V gene has CDR1 SQVTM and CDR2 ANQGSEA. The CDR3 is 13 residues long. The CDR3 region has the DNA TGCAGCGTGGGGGACAGGGATACGTATGGCTACACCTTC. Residues: CSVGDRDTYGYTF.

V is TRBV11-2 and J is TRBJ1-1, with D uncertain. V was trimmed by 0 bases and J by 2 bases, leaving 13 bases between them. CDR1 and CDR2 from the germline V gene are SGHAT and FQNNGV. The CDR3 covers 16 residues. The CDR3 nucleotides are TGTGCCAGCAGCTTAGATCTACGGGCGACCAACACTGAAGCTTTCTTT. Amino acid sequence: CASSLDLRATNTEAFF.

The chain employs TRBV28 and TRBJ1-1; 7 bases agree with TRBD1. The CDR3 has 14 residues. From germline, CDR1 is MDHEN and CDR2 SYDVKM. V trimming: 2 bases; J trimming: 7 bases; junction bases outside the gene matches: 7. The CDR3 sequence is CASSLDRAAGEAFF. The CDR3 region has the DNA TGTGCCAGCAGTTTAGACAGGGCCGCCGGTGAAGCTTTCTTT.

The genes are TRBV19 and TRBJ1-2, with D tentatively TRBD1 (5 bases). The V end was cut by 2 bases, the J end by 2 bases, with 6 bases between. Germline CDR1 LNHDA, CDR2 SQIVND (reference sequence). The CDR3 extends over 13 amino acids. In DNA, the CDR3 is TGTGCCAGTAGTATATCAGGGAACTATGGCTACACCTTC. Its translation: CASSISGNYGYTF.

The CDR3 bases are TGCGCCAGCAGCCAAGATTACCAGGAGGCCACTAATGAAAAACTGTTTTTT. This codes for CASSQDYQEATNEKLFF. The J gene is TRBJ1-4, the V gene TRBV4-1; D is ambiguous. V lost 0 bases and J 2 bases, leaving 13 bases between the germline ends. Germline loops: CDR1 MGHRA, CDR2 YSYEKL. The CDR3 runs to 17 residues.

This clone was found once. The CDR3 nucleotides are TGTGCCAGCAGCTCTCTGGCGGGGGAGACCCAGTACTTC. Translating gives CASSSLAGETQYF. The chain has TRBV27 and TRBJ2-5, with D possibly matching TRBD2 (6 bases). Looked up from germline, CDR1 is MNHEY and CDR2 is SMNVEV (reference sequence). The germline V and J ends were trimmed by 6 bases and 5 bases, with 13 bases remaining between them. CDR3 size: 13 residues.

The CDR3 region has the DNA TGCAGCACGACAGGGTATTTTTACAATGAGCAGTTCTTC. It encodes CSTTGYFYNEQFF. This chain links TRBV29-1 with TRBJ2-1, with 7 nucleotides matching TRBD1. This CDR3 has 13 residues. J gave up 4 bases and V 8 bases, and 8 bases lay outside the gene matches. Germline CDR1 and CDR2: SQVTM and ANQGSEA.

This chain connects TRBV9 to TRBJ2-7, with 10 bases lining up with TRBD2. The CDR3 loop spans 15 amino acids. J was trimmed by 1 base and V by 4 bases; bases with no gene match: 5. The germline CDR1 and CDR2 sequences are SGDLS and YYNGEE. CDR3 DNA sequence: TGTGCCAGCAGCCAAACTAGCGGGACGTCCTACGAGCAGTACTTC. Amino acids: CASSQTSGTSYEQYF.

The CDR3 spells CASSSDRDIQHEQYF. CDR3 nucleotide sequence: TGCGCCAGCAGCTCGGACAGGGATATACAGCACGAGCAGTACTTC. J is TRBJ2-7 and V is TRBV5-1; TRBD1 aligns across 8 bases. Germline trimming cut 3 bases from V and 5 bases from J; bases unmatched to any gene: 10. The CDR3 covers 15 residues. The germline gives CDR1 SGHRS, CDR2 YFSETQ.

J is TRBJ2-7 and V is TRBV7-6; 12 nucleotides agree with TRBD2. Looked up from germline, CDR1 is SGHVS and CDR2 is FNYEAQ. The CDR3 loop spans 18 amino acids. V lost 4 bases, J lost 0 bases, and 10 bases stayed unmatched. CDR3 DNA: TGTGCCAGCAGCTCCGGACTAGCGGGGCTAGTAAACTCCTACGAGCAGTACTTC. Its protein product is CASSSGLAGLVNSYEQYF.

The chain has TRBV7-9 and TRBJ2-7; D unresolved. Trimming shortened V by 5 bases and J by 1 base, and 12 bases separated the two germline ends. The CDR3 has 14 residues. The germline gives CDR1 SEHNR, CDR2 FQNEAQ (reference sequence). The CDR3 bases are TGTGCCAGCAGCCCCGGTTCCCCTTCCTACGAGCAGTACTTC. This translates into CASSPGSPSYEQYF.

Only one count was recorded for this clone. The chain couples TRBV6-6 to TRBJ2-2, with D possibly being TRBD2 (6 bases). Germline V gives CDR1 MNHNY, CDR2 SVGAGI (reference sequence). CDR3 length equals 15 residues. The V and J ends lost 5 bases and 1 base respectively, with 11 bases between them. This CDR3 reads CASSPGLVNTGELFF. DNA for the CDR3: TGTGCCAGCAGTCCGGGACTGGTGAACACCGGGGAGCTGTTTTTT.

J is TRBJ2-3 and V is TRBV28; D is ambiguous. This CDR3 region has 18 residues. V lost 3 bases and J lost 1, with 20 bases in between. Germline values: CDR1 MDHEN, CDR2 SYDVKM. In DNA form, the CDR3 reads TGTGCCAGCAGTTTGTTCAGCCCCGGCCCCTCGGGCACAGATACGCAGTATTTT. Translating gives CASSLFSPGPSGTDTQYF.

J is TRBJ2-1 and V is TRBV14; 11 bases are a match to TRBD2. The CDR3 contains 15 residues. With V trimmed by 4 bases and J by 4 bases, 3 bases remained unmatched. Germline CDR1 SGHDN, CDR2 FVKESK. In DNA, the CDR3 is TGTGCCAGCAGCCCGGGACTAGCGGCTTACAATGAGCAGTTCTTC. This translates into CASSPGLAAYNEQFF.

V gene TRBV6-1 combines with J gene TRBJ1-1; 7 bases map to TRBD1. The trim removed 4 bases at V and 8 bases at J, leaving 13 bases unmatched. The germline V gene encodes CDR1 MNHNS and CDR2 SASEGT. This CDR3 comprises 15 residues. Written as DNA, the CDR3 is TGTGCCAGCAGTGGTAGGCGACAGGGCACCGGAGAAGCTTTCTTT. Encoded protein: CASSGRRQGTGEAFF.

This chain links TRBV27 with TRBJ2-2; D unresolved. CDR3 size: 12 residues. The germline V gene encodes CDR1 MNHEY and CDR2 SMNVEV (reference sequence). Trimming shortened V by 5 bases and J by 2 bases, and 3 bases separated the two germline ends. The CDR3 loop is CASSTNTGELFF. In DNA, the CDR3 is TGTGCCAGCAGTACCAACACCGGGGAGCTGTTTTTT.